Below, one T cell receptor (beta chain) is given with its context. With 0 bases clipped from V and 9 bases from J, the junction kept 10 bases outside the gene matches. Germline V CDR1 and CDR2: MRHNA, SNTAGT. CDR3 length equals 16 residues. Seattle-derived patients entered the study during active infection and were followed longitudinally. Assay: immunoSEQ multiplex PCR; the TCRdb copy retains only in-frame clones and omits some. In the table there are 270,000 or so clones, nearly 90% of which are singletons. This sample stems from a study of blood T cell repertoires in COVID-19. In the study overall: Researchers got acute and convalescent COVID-19 samples from the United States, Italy and Spain.

This sequence was found in a woman aged 25 to 45 with COVID-19, enrolled during active disease. Material: peripheral blood. The rearrangement joins TRBV6-4 to TRBJ2-1, with TRBD2 matching over 8 bases. CDR3 residues: CASSDSPPGLAGEQFF. For the CDR3, the DNA is TGTGCCAGCAGTGACTCGCCGCCGGGCCTAGCGGGTGAGCAGTTCTTC.